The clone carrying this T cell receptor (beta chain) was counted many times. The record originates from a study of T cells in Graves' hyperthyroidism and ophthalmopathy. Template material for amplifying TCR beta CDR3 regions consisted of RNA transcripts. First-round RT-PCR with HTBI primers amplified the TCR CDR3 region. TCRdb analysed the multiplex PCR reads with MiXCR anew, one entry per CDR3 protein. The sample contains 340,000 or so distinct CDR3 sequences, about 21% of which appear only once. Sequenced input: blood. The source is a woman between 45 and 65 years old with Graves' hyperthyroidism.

This CDR3 is CASRSQPYGYTF. CDR3 nucleotide sequence: TGTGCCAGCAGGTCACAGCCTTATGGCTACACCTTC. V gene TRBV28 combines with J gene TRBJ1-2; D unresolved. The germline V gene has CDR1 MDHEN and CDR2 SYDVKM. This CDR3 has 12 amino acids. V shed 6 bases and J shed 5 bases, with 10 bases lying between them.